This T cell receptor beta chain emerged from a study of beta chain features in type 1 diabetes (dated by TCRdb to between 2017 and 2018). Some background on the complete study: Mean age, gender distribution, total cell number and subset yield did not differ between patients and healthy donors. A total of about 100,000,000 sorted cells were examined across all samples, and RNA yield correlated strongly with the number of cells per subset. The study compared TCRB repertoires of sorted circulating CD4+ T cell subsets between recently diagnosed type 1 diabetes patients and matched healthy donors. Naive and central memory subsets were obtained from all 30 or so donors, but regulatory and stem cell-like memory subsets were isolated from only 8 patients and roughly eight healthy donors.

A single peripheral blood draw of approximately 0.11 L on average was collected from each donor into heparinised tubes. Naive, central memory, regulatory and stem cell-like memory CD4+ T cells were sorted on a BD FACSAria II using a panel including CD45RO, CCR7, CD25, CD127, CD95 and CD27. Every sorted population had a purity above 95%. PBMCs were isolated immediately by Lymphoprep density gradient centrifugation and stained directly without culture. So that batch effects would be minimized, each experiment stained and sorted samples in pairs, pairing one healthy donor with one patient. Trimming costs V 5 bases and J 2 bases, and their ends lie 14 bases apart. The CDR3 covers 15 residues, taking in both the cysteine and the phenylalanine. The read is trimmed to its CDR3 DNA, 45 bases read in frame from base 1. The CDR1 and CDR2 encoded by the germline V gene are MDHEN and SYDVKM. The High Capacity cDNA Reverse Transcription Kit was used to reverse transcribe all of the isolated RNA, meaning that expressed TCRB transcripts were what got sequenced. Deep immunoSEQ sequencing was applied to naive, central memory and regulatory T cell samples, giving an average of about 3.4 million total reads per sample. Sorted cells were lysed in RLT buffer, and RNA was extracted using DNase-treated RNeasy Micro or Mini kits according to cell number. Each cell subset was processed separately to prevent cross-contamination, with patient and healthy donor samples processed together. Using the immunoSEQ multiplex PCR, TCRB sequences were amplified from cDNA into 87-bp fragments spanning the CDR3 region. The amplicons were sequenced using the Illumina HiSeq platform. As for how the authors treated the data: Synthetic template baselines were used to correct PCR bias computationally, reads within Hamming distance 2 were collapsed together, and singletons that could not be merged were discarded. Reads were aligned against IMGT to assign V, D and J genes, CDR3 length and insertions or deletions at six rearrangement sites. Within each subset, clonotype counts were normalized to the number of sorted cells before true diversity and Gini coefficients were calculated with the tcR R package. The overlap coefficient, calculated on TCRB nucleotide sequences, was used to quantify repertoire sharing. Out-of-frame TCRB sequences from naive cells were analyzed as a proxy for the pre-selection repertoire. This immuneACCESS table, as held by TCRdb, lists in-frame sequences with V and J called but not all clones. Of the missing ones, under half trace to an unresolved V gene in checked studies; the others have no known cause. The D gene and trimming were derived from the DNA, and the V and J assignments and clone size from that table. Across this sample there are around 430,000 clones, with 30% seen only once. Together, the top ten hold 0.065% of the sample.

The investigation overall reported the following: Naive, central memory and regulatory TCRB repertoires appeared more similar among patients than among healthy donors. Because cDNA was sequenced instead of genomic DNA, highly expressing activated cells could be over-represented, though the groups showed no difference in activation or CD3 levels. A moderate but significant shortening of TCRB CDR3 length was observed in type 1 diabetes patients in all four CD4+ subsets. PCR might favor shorter templates, but patient and control samples were amplified and corrected together, so any skew would affect both groups equally. At VDJ recombination sites, patients with type 1 diabetes made fewer insertions and deleted more nucleotides, a pattern implying thymic rearrangement abnormalities. Because small numbers of individuals were included in the HLA sub-analyses, any influence of HLA type on TCRB rearrangement was left unresolved.

The count of this clone is one. This receptor's antigen is unknown. Nothing much larger sits one base from this clone, and base qualities are not available. Input material: naive CD4+ T cells from blood. What this sample's cell subset or site label stands for: true naive CD4+ T cells. This clonotype was obtained from a man younger than 35 in good health. This receptor chain uses TRBV28 and TRBJ2-3; 6 matching bases give a weak D call of TRBD1. The nucleotide sequence reads TGTGCCAGCAGTCCGAGGGGGACAAACACAGATACGCAGTATTTT. Translated, it reads CASSPRGTNTDTQYF.